This entry is about one T cell receptor (beta chain). Constant-segment primers served in 5'RACE that generated TCR alpha and TCR beta cDNA libraries bearing sample barcodes and UMIs. TCRdb re-analysed the 5' RACE reads in MiXCR, keeping a single row per CDR3 protein. The data contain hundreds of thousands of distinct CDR3 sequences, approximately 15% of them singletons. This sample stems from a study of T-cell memory formation after mild COVID-19. The TCR sequence derives from a young man who had mild COVID-19 (a few samples of this study predate the infection). Cell type and time point are not known. Source material: PBMCs or a T cell subset sorted from them (not recorded which).

The DNA for the CDR3 is TGCGCCAGCAGCTTGGACCCGTCCCCAGCCAAAAACATTCAGTACTTC. Translating gives CASSLDPSPAKNIQYF. The chain employs TRBV5-1 and TRBJ2-4; D uncertain. CDR3 length: 16 amino acids. Trimming took 0 bases from V and 0 from J, leaving 10 bases between them. Germline-derived CDR1 and CDR2 are SGHRS and YFSETQ.